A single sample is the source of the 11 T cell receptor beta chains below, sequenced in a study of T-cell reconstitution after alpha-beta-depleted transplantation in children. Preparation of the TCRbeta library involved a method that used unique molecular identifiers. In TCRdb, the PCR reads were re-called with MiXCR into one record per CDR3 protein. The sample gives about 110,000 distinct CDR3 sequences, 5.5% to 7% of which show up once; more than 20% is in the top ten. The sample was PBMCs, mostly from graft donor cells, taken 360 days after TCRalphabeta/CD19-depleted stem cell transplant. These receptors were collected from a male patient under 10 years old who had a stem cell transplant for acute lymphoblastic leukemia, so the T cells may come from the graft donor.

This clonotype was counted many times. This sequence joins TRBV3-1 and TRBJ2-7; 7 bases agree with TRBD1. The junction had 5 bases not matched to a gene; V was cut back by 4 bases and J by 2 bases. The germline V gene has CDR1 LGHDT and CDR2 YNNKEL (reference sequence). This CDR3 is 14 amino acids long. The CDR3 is CASSPSRGPYEQYF. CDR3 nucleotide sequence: TGTGCCAGCAGCCCCTCTAGGGGGCCCTACGAGCAGTACTTC.

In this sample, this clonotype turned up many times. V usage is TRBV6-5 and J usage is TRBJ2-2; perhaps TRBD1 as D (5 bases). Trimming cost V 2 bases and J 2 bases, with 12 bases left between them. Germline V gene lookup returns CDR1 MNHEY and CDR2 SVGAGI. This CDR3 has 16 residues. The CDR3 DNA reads TGTGCCAGCAGTTACGTTTCCAGGGTAAACACCGGGGAGCTGTTTTTT. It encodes CASSYVSRVNTGELFF.

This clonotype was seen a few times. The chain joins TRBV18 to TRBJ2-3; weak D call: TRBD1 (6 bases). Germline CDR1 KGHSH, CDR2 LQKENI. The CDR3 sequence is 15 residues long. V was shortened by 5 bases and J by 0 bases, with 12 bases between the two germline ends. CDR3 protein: CASSYNRASTDTQYF. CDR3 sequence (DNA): TGTGCCAGCTCATACAACAGGGCCAGCACAGATACGCAGTATTTT.

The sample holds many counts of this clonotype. The CDR3 DNA reads TGTGCCAGCAACTCCGGACAGGGGGCATACGAGCAGTACTTC. This encodes CASNSGQGAYEQYF. The genes are TRBV13 and TRBJ2-7, with 11 bases lining up with TRBD1. The CDR3 runs to 14 residues. The ends lost 7 bases at V and 4 bases at J; junction bases unmatched: 6. Per germline, CDR1 PRHDT and CDR2 FYEKMQ (reference sequence).

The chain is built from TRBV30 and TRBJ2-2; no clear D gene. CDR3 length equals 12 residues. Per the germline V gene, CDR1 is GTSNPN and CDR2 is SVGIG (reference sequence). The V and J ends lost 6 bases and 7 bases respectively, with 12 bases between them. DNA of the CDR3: TGTGCCTGCCCTCCAAGGGTCGGGGAGCTGTTTTTT. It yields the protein CACPPRVGELFF.

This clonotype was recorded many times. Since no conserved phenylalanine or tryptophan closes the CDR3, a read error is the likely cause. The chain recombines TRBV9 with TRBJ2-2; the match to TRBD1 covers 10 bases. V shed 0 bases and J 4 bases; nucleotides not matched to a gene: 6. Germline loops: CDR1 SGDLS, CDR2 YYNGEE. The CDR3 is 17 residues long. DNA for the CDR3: TGTGCCAGCAGCGTAGGAAGACAGGGGGCTCGCACCGGGGAGCTGTTTTCT. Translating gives CASSVGRQGARTGELFS.

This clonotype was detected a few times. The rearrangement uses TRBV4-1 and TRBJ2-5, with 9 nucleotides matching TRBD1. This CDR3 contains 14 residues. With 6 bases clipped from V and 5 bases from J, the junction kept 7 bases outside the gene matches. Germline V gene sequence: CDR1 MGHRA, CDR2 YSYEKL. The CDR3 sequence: CASSPTGGGETQYF. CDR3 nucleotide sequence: TGCGCCAGCAGTCCTACAGGGGGCGGCGAGACCCAGTACTTC.

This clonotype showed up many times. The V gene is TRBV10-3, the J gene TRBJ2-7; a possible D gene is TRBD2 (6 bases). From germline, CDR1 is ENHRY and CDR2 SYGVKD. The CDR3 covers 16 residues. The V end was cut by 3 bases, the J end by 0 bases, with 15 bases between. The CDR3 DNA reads TGTGCCATCAGTGACTTGCTAGCGCCTAGCTCCTACGAGCAGTACTTC. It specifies CAISDLLAPSSYEQYF.

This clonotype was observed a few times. The CDR3 protein is CATLNQKLSYEQYF. The CDR3, as DNA: TGTGCCACGCTGAATCAAAAGCTCTCCTACGAGCAGTACTTC. The chain couples TRBV10-3 to TRBJ2-7; D gene unclear. CDR1 is ENHRY, CDR2 SYGVKD, per germline. V was trimmed by 10 bases and J by 0 bases, leaving 16 bases between them. The CDR3 has 14 amino acids.

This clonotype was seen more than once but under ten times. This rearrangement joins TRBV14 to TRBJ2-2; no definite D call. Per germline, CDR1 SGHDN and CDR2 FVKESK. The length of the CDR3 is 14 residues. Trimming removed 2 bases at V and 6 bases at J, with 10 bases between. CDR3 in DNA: TGTGCCAGCAGCCAAATCAGAAAGGCCGGGGAGCTGTTTTTT. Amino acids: CASSQIRKAGELFF.

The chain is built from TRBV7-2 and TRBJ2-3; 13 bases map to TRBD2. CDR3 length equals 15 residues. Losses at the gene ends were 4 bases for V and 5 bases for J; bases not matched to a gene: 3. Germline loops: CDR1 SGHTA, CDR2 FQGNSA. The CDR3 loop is CASSSWTSGRDTQYF. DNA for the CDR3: TGTGCCAGCAGCTCCTGGACTAGCGGGAGAGATACGCAGTATTTT. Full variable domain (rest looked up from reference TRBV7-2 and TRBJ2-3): GAGVSQSPSNKVTEKGKDVELRCDPISGHTALYWYRQSLGQGLEFLIYFQGNSAPDKSGLPSDRFSAERTGGSVSTLTIQRTQQEDSAVYLCASSSWTSGRDTQYFGPGTRLTVL.